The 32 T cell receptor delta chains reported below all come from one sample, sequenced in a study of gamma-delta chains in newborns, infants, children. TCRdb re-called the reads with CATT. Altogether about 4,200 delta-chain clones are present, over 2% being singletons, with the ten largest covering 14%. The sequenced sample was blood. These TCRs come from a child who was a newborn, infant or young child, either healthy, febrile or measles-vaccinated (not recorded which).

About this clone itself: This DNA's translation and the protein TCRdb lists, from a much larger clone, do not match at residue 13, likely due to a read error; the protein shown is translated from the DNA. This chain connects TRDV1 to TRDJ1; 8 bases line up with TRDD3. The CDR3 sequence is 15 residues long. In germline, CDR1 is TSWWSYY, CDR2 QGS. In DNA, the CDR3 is TGTGCTCTTGGGAAACAGGGATACGCAGGCGATAAACCCATCTTT. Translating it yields CALGKQGYAGDKPIF.

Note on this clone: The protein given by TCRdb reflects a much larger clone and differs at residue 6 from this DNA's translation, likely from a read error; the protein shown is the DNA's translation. The CDR3 region is CACEYRGSSWDTRQMFF. CDR3 coding DNA: TGTGCCTGTGAATACCGGGGGAGCTCCTGGGACACCCGACAGATGTTTTTC. This chain links TRDV2 with TRDJ3; a weak D match, TRDD3 (6 bases). V dropped 4 bases and J dropped 0 bases, with 12 bases sitting between them. The CDR3 spans 17 residues. In germline, CDR1 is GEAIGNYY, CDR2 EKD.

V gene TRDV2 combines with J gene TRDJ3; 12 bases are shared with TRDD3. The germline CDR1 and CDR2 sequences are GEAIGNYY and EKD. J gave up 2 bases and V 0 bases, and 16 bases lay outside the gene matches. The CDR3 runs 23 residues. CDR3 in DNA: TGTGCCTGTGACACCTTTGGTACTGGGGGATACAGAAATGGGGCCTGGGACACCCGACAGATGTTTTTC. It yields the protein CACDTFGTGGYRNGAWDTRQMFF.

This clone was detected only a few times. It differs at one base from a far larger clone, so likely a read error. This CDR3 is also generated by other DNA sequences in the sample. The CDR3 loop reads CALGDLTDLPRGIEGKLIF. The CDR3 nucleotides read TGTGCCCTTGGGGACCTAACCGACCTTCCCCGGGGGATAGAAGGTAAACTCATCTTT. The chain is built from TRDV1 and TRDJ1; TRDD3 aligns across 8 bases. This CDR3 is built from 19 residues. Looked up from germline, CDR1 is TSWWSYY and CDR2 is QGS.

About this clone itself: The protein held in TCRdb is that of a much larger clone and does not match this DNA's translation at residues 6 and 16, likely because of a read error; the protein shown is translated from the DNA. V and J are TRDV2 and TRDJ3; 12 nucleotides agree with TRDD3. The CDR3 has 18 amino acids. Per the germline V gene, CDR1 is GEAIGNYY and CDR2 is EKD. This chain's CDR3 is CACDTALGDTWDTRQIFF. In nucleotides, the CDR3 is TGTGCCTGTGACACCGCACTGGGGGATACCTGGGACACCCGACAGATATTTTTC.

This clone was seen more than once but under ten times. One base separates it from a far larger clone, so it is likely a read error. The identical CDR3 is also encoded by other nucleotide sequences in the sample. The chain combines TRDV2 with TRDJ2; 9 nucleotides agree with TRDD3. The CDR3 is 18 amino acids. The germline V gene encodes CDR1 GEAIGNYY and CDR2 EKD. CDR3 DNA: TGTGCCTGCGACACGCTTACTGGGGGACCGCCTTTGACAGCACAACTCTTCTTT. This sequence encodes CACDTLTGGPPLTAQLFF.

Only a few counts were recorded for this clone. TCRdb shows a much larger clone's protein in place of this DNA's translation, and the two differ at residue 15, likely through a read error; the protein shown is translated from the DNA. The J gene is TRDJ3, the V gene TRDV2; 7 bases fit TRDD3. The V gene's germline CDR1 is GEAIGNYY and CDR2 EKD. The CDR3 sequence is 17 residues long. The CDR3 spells CACDTWGSSWDTRQVFF. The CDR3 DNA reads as TGTGCCTGTGACACCTGGGGGAGCTCCTGGGACACCCGACAGGTGTTTTTC.

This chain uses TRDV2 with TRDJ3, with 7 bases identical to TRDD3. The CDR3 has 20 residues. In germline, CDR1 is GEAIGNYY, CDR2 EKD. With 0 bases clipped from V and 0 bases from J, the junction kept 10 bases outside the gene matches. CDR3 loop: CACDTWDTLRPSWDTRQMFF. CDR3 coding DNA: TGTGCCTGTGACACCTGGGATACTCTCCGTCCCTCCTGGGACACCCGACAGATGTTTTTC.

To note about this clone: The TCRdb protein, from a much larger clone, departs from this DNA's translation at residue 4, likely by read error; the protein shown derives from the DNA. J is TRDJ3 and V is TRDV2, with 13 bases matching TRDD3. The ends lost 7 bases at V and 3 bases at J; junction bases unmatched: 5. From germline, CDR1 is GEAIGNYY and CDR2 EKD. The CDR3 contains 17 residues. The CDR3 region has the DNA TGTGCCTGCCCTACTGGGGGATACGACTGGGACACCCGACAGATGTTTTTC. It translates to CACPTGGYDWDTRQMFF.

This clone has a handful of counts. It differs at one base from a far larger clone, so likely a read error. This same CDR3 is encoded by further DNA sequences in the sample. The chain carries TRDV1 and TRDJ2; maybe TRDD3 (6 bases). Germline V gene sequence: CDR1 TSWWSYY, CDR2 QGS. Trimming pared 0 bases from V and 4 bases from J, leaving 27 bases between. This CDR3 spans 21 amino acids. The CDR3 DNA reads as TGTGCTCTTGGGGAACTAGGGCTTCCCCCGGCGCTAGGGGATTCGACAGCACAACTCTTCTTT. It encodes CALGELGLPPALGDSTAQLFF.

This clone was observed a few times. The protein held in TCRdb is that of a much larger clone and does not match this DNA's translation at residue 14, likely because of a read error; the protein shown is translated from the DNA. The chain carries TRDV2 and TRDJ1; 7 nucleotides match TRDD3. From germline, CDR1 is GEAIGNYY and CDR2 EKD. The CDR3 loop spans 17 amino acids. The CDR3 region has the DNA TGTGCCTGTGACCCTGCGGGGGATCGGCTGTACACCGATATACTCATCTTT. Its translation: CACDPAGDRLYTDILIF.

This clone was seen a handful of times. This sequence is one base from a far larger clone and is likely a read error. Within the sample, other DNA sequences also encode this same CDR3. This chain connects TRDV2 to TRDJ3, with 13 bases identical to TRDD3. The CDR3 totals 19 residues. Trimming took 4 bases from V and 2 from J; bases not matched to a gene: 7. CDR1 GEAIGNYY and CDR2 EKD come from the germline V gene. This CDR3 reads CACDPLLGDTPWDTRQMFF. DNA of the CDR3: TGTGCCTGTGATCCCCTACTGGGGGATACGCCCTGGGACACCCGACAGATGTTTTTC.

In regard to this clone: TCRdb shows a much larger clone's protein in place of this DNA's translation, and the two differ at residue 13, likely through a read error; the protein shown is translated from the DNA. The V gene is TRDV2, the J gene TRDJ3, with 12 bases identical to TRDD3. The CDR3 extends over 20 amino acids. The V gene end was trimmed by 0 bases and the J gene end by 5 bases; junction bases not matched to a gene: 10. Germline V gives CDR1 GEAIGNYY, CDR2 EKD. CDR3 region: CACDTGTGGYTARDTRQMFF. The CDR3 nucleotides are TGTGCCTGTGACACCGGTACTGGGGGATACACGGCTCGGGACACCCGACAGATGTTTTTC.

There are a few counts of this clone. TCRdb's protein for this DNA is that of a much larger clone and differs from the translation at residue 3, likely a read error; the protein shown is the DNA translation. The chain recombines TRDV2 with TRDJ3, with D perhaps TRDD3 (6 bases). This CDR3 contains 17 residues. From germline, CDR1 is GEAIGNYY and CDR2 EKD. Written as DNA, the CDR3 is TGTGCCCGTGACAGTACTGGGAGCTCCTGGGACACCCGACAGATGTTTTTC. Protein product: CARDSTGSSWDTRQMFF.

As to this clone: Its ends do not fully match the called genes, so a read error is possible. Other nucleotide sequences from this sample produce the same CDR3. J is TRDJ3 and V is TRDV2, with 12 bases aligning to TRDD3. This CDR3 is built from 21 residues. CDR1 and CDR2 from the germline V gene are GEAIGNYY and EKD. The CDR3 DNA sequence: TGTGCCCGTGACATCCTGGGGGATACGCAAAAACCCTCCTGGGACACCCGACAGATGTTTTTC. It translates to CARDILGDTQKPSWDTRQMFF.

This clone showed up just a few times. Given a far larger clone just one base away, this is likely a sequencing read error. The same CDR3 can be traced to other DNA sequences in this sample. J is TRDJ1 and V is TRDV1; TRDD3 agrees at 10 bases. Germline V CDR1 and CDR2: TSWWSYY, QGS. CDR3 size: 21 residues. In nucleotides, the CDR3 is TGTGCTCTTGGGGAAATCCCCGTGCTGGGGGATATAGCAGGTGGGGCCGATAAACTCATCTTC. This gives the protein CALGEIPVLGDIAGGADKLIF.

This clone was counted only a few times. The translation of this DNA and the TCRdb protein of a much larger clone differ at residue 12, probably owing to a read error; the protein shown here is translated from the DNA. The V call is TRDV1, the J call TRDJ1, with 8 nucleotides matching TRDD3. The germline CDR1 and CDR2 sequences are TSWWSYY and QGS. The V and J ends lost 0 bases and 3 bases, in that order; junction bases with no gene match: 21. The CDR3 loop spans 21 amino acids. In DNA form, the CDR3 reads TGTGCTCTTGGGGAACTCCCTCCTTCCCCTTTACCGGGGGATATGCCCGATAAACTCATCTTT. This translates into CALGELPPSPLPGDMPDKLIF.

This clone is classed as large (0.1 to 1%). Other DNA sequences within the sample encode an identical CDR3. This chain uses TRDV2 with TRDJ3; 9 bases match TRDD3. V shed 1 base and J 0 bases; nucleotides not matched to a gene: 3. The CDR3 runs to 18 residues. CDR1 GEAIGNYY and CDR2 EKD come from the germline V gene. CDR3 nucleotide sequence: TGTGCCTGTGACACGTACTGGGGGAGCTCCTGGGACACCCGACAGATGTTTTTC. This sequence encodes CACDTYWGSSWDTRQMFF.

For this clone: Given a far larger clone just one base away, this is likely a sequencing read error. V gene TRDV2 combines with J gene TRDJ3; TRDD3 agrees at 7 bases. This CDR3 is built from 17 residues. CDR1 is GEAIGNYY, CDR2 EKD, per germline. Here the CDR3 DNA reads TGTGCCTGTGACACCTGGGGGAGCTCCTGGGACGCCCGACAGATGTTTTTC. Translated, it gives CACDTWGSSWDARQMFF.

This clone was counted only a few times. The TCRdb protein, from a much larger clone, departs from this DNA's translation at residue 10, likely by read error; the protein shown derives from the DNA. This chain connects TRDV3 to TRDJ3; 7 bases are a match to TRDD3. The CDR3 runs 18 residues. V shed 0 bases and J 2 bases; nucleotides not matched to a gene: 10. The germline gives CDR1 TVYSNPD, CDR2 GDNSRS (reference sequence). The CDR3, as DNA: TGTGCCTTTAGTACGGGGGATGCCCGGCCCTGGGACACCCGACAGATGTTTTTC. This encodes CAFSTGDARPWDTRQMFF.

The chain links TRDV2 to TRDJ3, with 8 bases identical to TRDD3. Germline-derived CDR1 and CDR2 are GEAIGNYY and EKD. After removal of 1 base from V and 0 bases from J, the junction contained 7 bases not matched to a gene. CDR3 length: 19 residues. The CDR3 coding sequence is TGTGCCTGTGACACACTGGGGGCCATGAGCTCCTGGGACACCCGACAGATGTTTTTC. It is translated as CACDTLGAMSSWDTRQMFF.

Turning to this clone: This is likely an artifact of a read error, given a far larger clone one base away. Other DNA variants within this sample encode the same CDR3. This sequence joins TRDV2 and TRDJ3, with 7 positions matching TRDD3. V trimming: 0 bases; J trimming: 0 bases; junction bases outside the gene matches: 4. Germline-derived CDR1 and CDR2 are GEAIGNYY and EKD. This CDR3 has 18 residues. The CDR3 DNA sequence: TGTGCCTGTGACACCTGGGGGACCAGCTCCTGGGACACCCGACAGATGTTTTTC. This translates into CACDTWGTSSWDTRQMFF.

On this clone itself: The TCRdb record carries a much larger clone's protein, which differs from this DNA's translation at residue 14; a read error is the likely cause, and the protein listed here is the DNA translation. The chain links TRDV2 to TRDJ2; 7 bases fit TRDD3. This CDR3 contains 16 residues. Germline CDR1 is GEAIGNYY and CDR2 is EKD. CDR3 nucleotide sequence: TGTGCCTGTGACACTAGGCCTGGGGGCTTGACAGCACAACCCTTCTTT. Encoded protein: CACDTRPGGLTAQPFF.

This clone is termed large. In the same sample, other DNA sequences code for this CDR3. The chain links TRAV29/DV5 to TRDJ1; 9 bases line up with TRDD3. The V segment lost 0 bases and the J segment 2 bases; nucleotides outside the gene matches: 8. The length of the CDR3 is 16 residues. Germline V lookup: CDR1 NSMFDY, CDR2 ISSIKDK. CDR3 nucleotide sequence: TGTGCAGCAAGCGCGAGGGTGGGGGATAAAACCGATAAACTCATCTTT. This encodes CAASARVGDKTDKLIF.

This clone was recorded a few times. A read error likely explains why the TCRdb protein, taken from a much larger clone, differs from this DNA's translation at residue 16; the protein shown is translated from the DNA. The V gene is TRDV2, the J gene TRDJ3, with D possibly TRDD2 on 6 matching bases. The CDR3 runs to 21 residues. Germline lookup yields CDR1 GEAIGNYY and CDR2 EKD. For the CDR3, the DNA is TGTGCCTGTGACACCGGAGACCTTCCCGGGGAGTCCTCCTGGGACAACCGACAGATGTTTTTC. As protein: CACDTGDLPGESSWDNRQMFF.

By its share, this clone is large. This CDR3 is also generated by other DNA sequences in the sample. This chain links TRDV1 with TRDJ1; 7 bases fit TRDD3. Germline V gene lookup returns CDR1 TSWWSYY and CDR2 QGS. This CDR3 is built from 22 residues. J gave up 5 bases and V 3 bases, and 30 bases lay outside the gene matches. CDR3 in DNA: TGTGCTCTTGGGGAGCTCGAATCTATTTATTCACCTCTACTGGGGATAGGGGATAAACTCATCTTT. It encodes CALGELESIYSPLLGIGDKLIF.

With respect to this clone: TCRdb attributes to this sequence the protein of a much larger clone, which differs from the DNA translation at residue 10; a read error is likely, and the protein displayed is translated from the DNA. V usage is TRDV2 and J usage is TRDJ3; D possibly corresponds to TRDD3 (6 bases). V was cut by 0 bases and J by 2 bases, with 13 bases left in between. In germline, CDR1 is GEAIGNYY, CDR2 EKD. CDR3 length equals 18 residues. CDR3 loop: CACDTWGSSPWDTRQMFF. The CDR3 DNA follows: TGTGCCTGTGACACCTGGGGATCCAGCCCCTGGGACACCCGACAGATGTTTTTC.

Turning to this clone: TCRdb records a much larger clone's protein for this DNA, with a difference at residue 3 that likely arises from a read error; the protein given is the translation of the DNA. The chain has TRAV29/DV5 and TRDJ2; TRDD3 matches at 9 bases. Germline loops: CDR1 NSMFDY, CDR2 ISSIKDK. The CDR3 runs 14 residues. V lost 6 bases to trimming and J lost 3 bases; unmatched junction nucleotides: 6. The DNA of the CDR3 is TGTGCAGAAAAGTACTGGGGGATGACAGCACAACTCTTCTTT. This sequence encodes CAEKYWGMTAQLFF.

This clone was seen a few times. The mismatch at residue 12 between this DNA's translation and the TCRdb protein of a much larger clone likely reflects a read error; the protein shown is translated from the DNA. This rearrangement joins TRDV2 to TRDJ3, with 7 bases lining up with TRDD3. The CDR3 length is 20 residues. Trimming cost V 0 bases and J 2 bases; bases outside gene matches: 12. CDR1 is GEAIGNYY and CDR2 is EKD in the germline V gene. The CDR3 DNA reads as TGTGCCTGTGACACCGGTGGTCTGGGGGCTAACCCCTGGGACACCCGACAGATGTTTTTC. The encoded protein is CACDTGGLGANPWDTRQMFF.

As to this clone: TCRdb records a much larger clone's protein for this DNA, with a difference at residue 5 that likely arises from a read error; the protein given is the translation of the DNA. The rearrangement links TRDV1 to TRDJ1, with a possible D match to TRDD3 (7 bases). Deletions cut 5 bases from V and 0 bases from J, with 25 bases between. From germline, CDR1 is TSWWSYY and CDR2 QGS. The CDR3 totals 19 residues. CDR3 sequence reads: CALGKPRTSLLGYTDKLIF. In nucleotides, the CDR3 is TGTGCTCTTGGGAAACCCCGAACTTCCTTACTGGGGTACACCGATAAACTCATCTTT.

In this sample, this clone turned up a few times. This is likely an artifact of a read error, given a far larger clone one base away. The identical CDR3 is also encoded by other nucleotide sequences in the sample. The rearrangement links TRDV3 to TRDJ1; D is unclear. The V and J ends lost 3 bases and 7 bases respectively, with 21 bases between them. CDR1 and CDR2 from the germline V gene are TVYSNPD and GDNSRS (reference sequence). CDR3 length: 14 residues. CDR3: CAFFRGYGYFKLIF. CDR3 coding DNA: TGTGCCTTCTTTCGAGGTTACGGCTACTTTAAACTCATCTTT.

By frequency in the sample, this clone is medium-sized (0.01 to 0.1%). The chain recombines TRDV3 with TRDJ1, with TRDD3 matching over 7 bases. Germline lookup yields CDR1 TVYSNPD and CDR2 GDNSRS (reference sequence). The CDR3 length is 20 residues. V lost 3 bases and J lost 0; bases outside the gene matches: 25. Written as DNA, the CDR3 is TGTGCCTTCTTCCGGCCTTCTCTCAAACCCTGGGGGTTGTACACCGATAAACTCATCTTT. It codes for CAFFRPSLKPWGLYTDKLIF.